Only a few counts were recorded for the clone carrying this T cell receptor beta chain. The antigen is not known. Per the germline V gene, CDR1 is MDHEN and CDR2 is SYDVKM. Trimming cost V 6 bases and J 8 bases; bases outside gene matches: 7. CDR3 size: 14 residues. Healthy Caucasian individuals from Russia aged 6 to 90 served as donors. Isolation recovered at least 6.5 million PBMCs from every sample. The use of a sample-barcoded 5' primer and a J-beta primer mix characterized a second PCR of roughly 6 to 11 cycles. TCRdb itself ran the 5' RACE reads through MiXCR, one entry per CDR3 protein. Found here are around 700,000 distinct CDR3 sequences, roughly 25% of them singletons; the top ten hold 9.4%. The sample originates from a study of blood T cells in healthy people across ages. Study-wide results and limits: Unsorted PBMC input precluded a conclusive naive versus antigen-experienced comparison.

These records were also assigned to another study, of T cells of mothers and their children. As that report states: Healthy Caucasian mothers, a few in number, and their six children were the donors.

The chain recombines TRBV28 with TRBJ2-7; 13 bases are shared with TRBD2. What was sequenced was blood. The sequence was obtained from a boy younger than 18 in good health. CDR3 nucleotides: TGTGCCAGCAGGCAACCGGGACTAGCGGGAAAGCAGTACTTC. This translates into CASRQPGLAGKQYF.